The 28 T cell receptor beta chains presented below share a single source sample, sequenced in a study of human T cells and chemical hapten exposure. This sample's time point: patch test 1, 2 weeks after DPC sensitization. The treatment is: therapeutic diphenylcyclopropenone sensitization with weekly scalp DPC. TCRdb recomputed calls from the RACE reads with MiXCR, one row per CDR3 protein. The data contain about 71,000 distinct CDR3 sequences, around 10% of them seen just once; the ten biggest clones take up 3% to 4%. Material: whole blood, obtained in connection with sensitization to the hapten diphenylcyclopropenone (DPC). These receptors were obtained from a woman aged 40 to 49 with alopecia areata. Some clones in this sample may be carry-over from other donors' samples.

This clonotype was picked up many times. This chain links TRBV5-1 with TRBJ2-6; D not resolved. The CDR3 consists of 14 residues. Germline assignment: CDR1 SGHRS and CDR2 YFSETQ. V was trimmed by 4 bases and J by 0 bases, leaving 5 bases between them. The CDR3 sequence is CASSPSSGANVLTF. CDR3 nucleotides: TGCGCCAGCAGCCCCAGCTCTGGGGCCAACGTCCTGACTTTC.

This clonotype has at least ten counts. The genes are TRBV7-8 and TRBJ2-7; 10 bases are shared with TRBD1. Germline V gene lookup returns CDR1 SGHVS and CDR2 FQNEAQ. With V trimmed by 4 bases and J by 6 bases, 9 bases remained unmatched. CDR3 length: 15 amino acids. CDR3 nucleotide sequence: TGTGCCAGCAGCTCAGGACAGGGGGTGTCTGTCGAGCAGTACTTC. This encodes CASSSGQGVSVEQYF.

In its sample, this clonotype was seen many times. This chain uses TRBV4-2 with TRBJ1-1; D perhaps matches TRBD1 (6 bases). Germline V gene data show CDR1 as LGHNA and CDR2 as YNFKEQ. This CDR3 region has 12 residues. Trimming took 2 bases from V and 11 from J, leaving 12 bases between them. CDR3 coding DNA: TGTGCCAGCAGCCAAAGGGGGTTGGGGGCTTTCTTT. Translating it yields CASSQRGLGAFF.

This clonotype was recorded at least ten times. This sequence joins TRBV20-1 and TRBJ2-3, with TRBD1 identical over 8 bases. Unmatched junction bases numbered 10, after V lost 5 bases and J lost 9 bases. Germline values: CDR1 DFQATT, CDR2 SNEGSKA (reference sequence). The CDR3 length is 13 residues. CDR3 residues: CSAPRDRQGTQYF. CDR3 bases: TGCAGTGCTCCCCGGGACAGGCAGGGGACGCAGTATTTT.

This clonotype was picked up many times. The rearrangement uses TRBV25-1 and TRBJ2-1; D gene uncertain. The V gene lost 7 bases and the J gene lost 3 bases, with 10 bases spanning the gap. Per germline, CDR1 MGHDK and CDR2 SYGVNS. This CDR3 has 13 residues. CDR3 residues: CASNENLYNEQFF. CDR3 nucleotides: TGTGCCAGCAACGAGAACCTCTACAATGAGCAGTTCTTC.

Ten or more counts support this clonotype. The chain links TRBV7-8 to TRBJ2-5; 9 positions match TRBD2. V gave up 6 bases and J gave up 4 bases; unmatched junction bases: 6. Germline V lookup: CDR1 SGHVS, CDR2 FQNEAQ. CDR3 size: 14 residues. The CDR3 region is CASSPSGDRETQYF. CDR3 DNA: TGTGCCAGCAGTCCTAGCGGGGATCGAGAGACCCAGTACTTC.

This clonotype was detected many times. CDR3 region: CASSLDPEGFYGYTF. The CDR3 region has the DNA TGTGCCAGCAGCTTAGATCCGGAGGGCTTCTATGGCTACACCTTC. J is TRBJ1-2 and V is TRBV11-2; D remains unclear. CDR3 length equals 15 residues. Trimming cost V 0 bases and J 4 bases, with 12 bases left between them. CDR1 is SGHAT and CDR2 is FQNNGV in the germline V gene.

This chain joins TRBV7-2 and TRBJ1-6; the D gene is possibly TRBD1 (6 bases). CDR1 and CDR2 from the germline V gene are SGHTA and FQGNSA. The CDR3 loop spans 13 amino acids. V was cut by 5 bases and J by 11 bases, with 13 bases left in between. CDR3 in amino acids: CASSPTGSTPLHF. The DNA of the CDR3 is TGTGCCAGCAGCCCGACAGGCTCGACACCCCTCCACTTT.

This clonotype was counted ten times or more. This chain links TRBV4-3 with TRBJ2-6, with D maybe TRBD1 (5 bases). The CDR3 extends over 17 amino acids. V was clipped by 0 bases and J by 1 base, with 10 bases between them. Germline V gives CDR1 LGHNA, CDR2 YSLEER. The CDR3 DNA reads as TGCGCCAGCAGCCAAGAGGGTTCAGGGTCTGGGGCCAACGTCCTGACTTTC. Its protein product is CASSQEGSGSGANVLTF.

The table lists this clonotype with many counts. The chain joins TRBV30 to TRBJ2-2; D may be TRBD1 or TRBD2 (5 bases each). CDR1 GTSNPN and CDR2 SVGIG come from the germline V gene (reference sequence). Trimming took 0 bases from V and 2 from J, leaving 10 bases between them. CDR3 length equals 15 residues. The CDR3 DNA reads as TGTGCCTGGAGTGTAGAGGGGTTAAACACCGGGGAGCTGTTTTTT. It specifies CAWSVEGLNTGELFF. The full variable domain, its missing parts supplied by reference TRBV30 and TRBJ2-2, is SQTIHQWPATLVQPVGSPLSLECTVEGTSNPNLYWYRQAAGRGLQLLFYSVGIGQISSEVPQNLSASRPQDRQFILSSKKLLLSDSGFYLCAWSVEGLNTGELFFGEGSRLTVL.

The CDR3 nucleotides are TGTGCCAGCAGTGAAATTGCTTCAGGGGGGGTGAGGTACTTC. This gives the protein CASSEIASGGVRYF. This rearrangement joins TRBV2 to TRBJ2-5; D is tentatively TRBD1 or TRBD2 (7 bases each). CDR1 SNHLY and CDR2 FYNNEI come from the germline V gene. The germline V and J ends were trimmed by 2 bases and 13 bases, with 20 bases remaining between them. The CDR3 is 14 amino acids.

This clonotype was counted a few times. V gene TRBV7-9 combines with J gene TRBJ2-7, with D perhaps TRBD1 or TRBD2 (5 bases each). In germline, CDR1 is SEHNR, CDR2 FQNEAQ (reference sequence). The CDR3 runs 14 residues. Trimming shortened V by 5 bases and J by 0 bases, and 11 bases separated the two germline ends. The CDR3 DNA follows: TGTGCCAGCAGCGGGGGTTTAACCTCCTACGAGCAGTACTTC. It yields the protein CASSGGLTSYEQYF.

This clonotype was seen many times. The rearrangement uses TRBV4-1 and TRBJ1-2; 9 bases are shared with TRBD1. V was clipped by 1 base and J by 8 bases; unmatched bases: 11. This CDR3 has 16 amino acids. CDR1 and CDR2 from the germline V gene are MGHRA and YSYEKL. The CDR3 is CASSQVGGQGILGYTF. CDR3 in DNA: TGCGCCAGCAGCCAAGTGGGGGGACAGGGAATCTTGGGCTACACCTTC.

V usage is TRBV6-6 and J usage is TRBJ2-5; a weak D match, TRBD2 (6 bases). V gave up 7 bases and J gave up 2 bases, with 14 bases separating them. Germline V gives CDR1 MNHNY, CDR2 SVGAGI (reference sequence). The CDR3 covers 14 residues. CDR3 sequence reads: CASISFGGQETQYF. For the CDR3, the DNA is TGTGCCAGCATTTCCTTTGGAGGGCAAGAGACCCAGTACTTC.

This clonotype was detected many times. The chain recombines TRBV6-2 or TRBV6-3 with TRBJ2-7; 7 bases agree with TRBD1. The CDR3 runs 13 residues. Germline CDR1 MNHEY, CDR2 SVGEGT. J was trimmed by 3 bases and V by 6 bases; bases with no gene match: 5. CDR3 in amino acids: CASRRDSLYEQYF. CDR3 DNA sequence: TGTGCCAGCAGACGGGACAGCCTCTACGAGCAGTACTTC.

The table lists this clonotype with many counts. This sequence joins TRBV6-5 and TRBJ1-5; D remains unclear. Germline V CDR1 and CDR2: MNHEY, SVGAGI. This CDR3 has 14 amino acids. V lost 0 bases and J lost 4, with 7 bases in between. The CDR3, as DNA: TGTGCCAGCAGTTACTCATCAGGAAATCAGCCCCAGCATTTT. It translates to CASSYSSGNQPQHF.

The chain links TRBV3-1 to TRBJ2-5, with TRBD2 matching 11 bases. Unmatched junction bases numbered 12, after V lost 4 bases and J lost 5 bases. Germline assignment: CDR1 LGHDT and CDR2 YNNKEL (reference sequence). This CDR3 has 17 amino acids. The CDR3 DNA reads TGTGCCAGCAGCCGAGGAACTAGCGGGGGACGGCGGGAGACCCAGTACTTC. This gives the protein CASSRGTSGGRRETQYF.

This clonotype has just a few counts. The gene calls are TRBV29-1 and TRBJ1-4; unclear D gene. V lost 1 base to trimming and J lost 8 bases, with 14 bases between them. In germline, CDR1 is SQVTM, CDR2 ANQGSEA. The CDR3 loop spans 14 amino acids. The DNA for the CDR3 is TGCAGCGTTGAAGTAGTAGGGTTCGGCGAAAAACTGTTTTTT. Translated, it gives CSVEVVGFGEKLFF. The variable domain in full, with the rest retrieved from reference TRBV29-1 and TRBJ1-4, is SAVISQKPSRDICQRGTSLTIQCQVDSQVTMMFWYRQQPGQSLTLIATANQGSEATYESGFVIDKFPISRPNLTFSTLTVSNMSPEDSSIYLCSVEVVGFGEKLFFGSGTQLSVL.

The chain is built from TRBV20-1 and TRBJ2-2, with 13 bases matching TRBD2. V lost 6 bases to trimming and J lost 7 bases; unmatched junction nucleotides: 8. Germline V CDR1 and CDR2: DFQATT, SNEGSKA (reference sequence). The CDR3 covers 15 residues. The CDR3 is CSASTSGGAGGELFF. DNA for the CDR3: TGCAGTGCCTCCACTAGCGGGGGGGCCGGCGGGGAGCTGTTTTTT.

This clonotype was recorded a few times. J is TRBJ1-1 and V is TRBV6-2 or TRBV6-3; D is ambiguous. V lost 6 bases and J lost 3, with 17 bases in between. The CDR3 loop spans 15 amino acids. Germline V CDR1 and CDR2: MNHEY, SVGEGT. DNA for the CDR3: TGTGCCAGCAGCTCCACTGAAGAGCGGGACACTGAAGCTTTCTTT. Protein product: CASSSTEERDTEAFF.

The rearrangement uses TRBV12-3 or TRBV12-4 and TRBJ1-1; D is perhaps TRBD1 (6 bases). With 1 base removed from V and 1 base from J, the gap between germline ends came to 10 bases. The CDR3 loop spans 15 amino acids. Here the CDR3 DNA reads TGTGCCAGCAGTTTAGTACAGGGACCGAACACTGAAGCTTTCTTT. Its translation is CASSLVQGPNTEAFF.

This clonotype was counted only a few times. The CDR3 region is CSARARGGGYTF. The CDR3 bases are TGCAGTGCTAGAGCCAGGGGAGGCGGCTACACCTTC. The rearrangement joins TRBV20-1 to TRBJ1-2; D perhaps matches TRBD1 (6 bases). CDR1 is DFQATT, CDR2 SNEGSKA, per germline (reference sequence). The CDR3 has 12 residues. The ends were cut back, 1 base at V and 8 bases at J, with 11 bases in the middle.

This clonotype has at least ten counts. The J gene is TRBJ2-5, the V gene TRBV20-1, with a weak D call TRBD2 (7 bases). The V end was cut by 0 bases, the J end by 3 bases, with 17 bases between. This CDR3 region has 16 residues. In germline, CDR1 is DFQATT, CDR2 SNEGSKA (reference sequence). CDR3 DNA sequence: TGCAGTGCTAGAGAGGACGGGGGGCCACGGGAAGAGACCCAGTACTTC. As protein: CSAREDGGPREETQYF.

The CDR3 is CASSSASEAFYEQYF. The CDR3 bases are TGTGCCAGCAGCTCCGCTAGCGAGGCCTTCTACGAGCAGTACTTC. This rearrangement joins TRBV7-9 to TRBJ2-7; D might be TRBD2 (6 bases). The germline V gene encodes CDR1 SEHNR and CDR2 FQNEAQ (reference sequence). The V gene lost 4 bases and the J gene lost 3 bases, with 16 bases spanning the gap. This CDR3 has 15 residues. Combining the CDR3 with reference TRBV7-9 and TRBJ2-7 gives the whole variable domain DTGVSQNPRHKITKRGQNVTFRCDPISEHNRLYWYRQTLGQGPEFLTYFQNEAQLEKSRLLSDRFSAERPKGSFSTLEIQRTEQGDSAMYLCASSSASEAFYEQYFGPGTRLTVT.

At least ten counts were recorded for this clonotype. The V gene is TRBV6-2 or TRBV6-3, the J gene TRBJ1-5; D not resolved. Trimming pared 9 bases from V and 2 bases from J, leaving 11 bases between. The CDR3 consists of 13 residues. The V gene's germline CDR1 is MNHEY and CDR2 SVGEGT. DNA for the CDR3: TGTGCCAGTAGACTCGCGGGCAATCAGCCCCAGCATTTT. Its translation is CASRLAGNQPQHF.

The sample holds a few counts of this clonotype. The chain employs TRBV7-9 and TRBJ2-2; D remains unclear. Trimming took off 7 bases at V and 0 bases at J, with 12 bases between the two ends. Germline V CDR1 and CDR2: SEHNR, FQNEAQ (reference sequence). The CDR3 has 15 residues. In DNA, the CDR3 is TGTGCCAGCATAAGCCGGGCCGCGAACACCGGGGAGCTGTTTTTT. Its protein is CASISRAANTGELFF.

The chain couples TRBV5-4 to TRBJ2-2; tentatively, D is TRBD2 (5 bases). This CDR3 has 15 residues. V gave up 3 bases and J gave up 7 bases, with 16 bases separating them. Looked up from germline, CDR1 is SGHNT and CDR2 is YYREEE (reference sequence). CDR3 in amino acids: CASSSLLWEHGELFF. DNA for the CDR3: TGTGCCAGCAGCTCCCTCCTTTGGGAGCACGGGGAGCTGTTTTTT. The full variable domain, completed using reference TRBV5-4 and TRBJ2-2, is ETGVTQSPTHLIKTRGQQVTLRCSSQSGHNTVSWYQQALGQGPQFIFQYYREEENGRGNFPPRFSGLQFPNYSSELNVNALELDDSALYLCASSSLLWEHGELFFGEGSRLTVL.

At least ten counts were recorded for this clonotype. V gene TRBV10-3 combines with J gene TRBJ1-5; TRBD1 matches at 8 bases. After removal of 2 bases from V and 3 bases from J, the junction contained 3 bases not matched to a gene. Germline values: CDR1 ENHRY, CDR2 SYGVKD. This CDR3 has 15 residues. This chain's CDR3 is CAISEGTGINQPQHF. CDR3 sequence (DNA): TGTGCCATCAGTGAGGGGACAGGTATCAATCAGCCCCAGCATTTT.